Listed here are 2 T cell receptor beta chains from one sample, sequenced in a study of CD8+ T cells in alopecia areata. Treatment in this sample: oral pan-JAK inhibitor, 5-10 mg twice daily. Following extraction, RNA underwent reverse transcription to cDNA, which served as the sequencing template. Measured with immunoSEQ multiplex PCR; TCRdb has only the in-frame clones, and not every one. The data hold some 170,000 clones, with about 61% observed a single time. The sequenced sample was CD4+ T cells sorted from blood, obtained between weeks 55 and 70, from a patient treated with tofacitinib. These receptors were obtained from a human donor with alopecia areata.

The chain joins TRBV29-1 to TRBJ2-2; 9 bases agree with TRBD1. V trimming: 6 bases; J trimming: 3 bases; junction bases outside the gene matches: 5. The CDR3 has 14 residues. The V gene's germline CDR1 is SQVTM and CDR2 ANQGSEA. The CDR3 sequence is CSVGQGVHTGELFF. CDR3 nucleotide sequence: TGCAGCGTGGGACAGGGCGTGCACACCGGGGAGCTGTTTTTT.

The chain has TRBV29-1 and TRBJ1-2, with TRBD1 as a possible D gene (6 bases). Germline V gene lookup returns CDR1 SQVTM and CDR2 ANQGSEA. This CDR3 contains 12 residues. V lost 4 bases to trimming and J lost 2 bases, with 8 bases between them. The CDR3 spells CSVAQGNYGYTF. The CDR3, as DNA: TGCAGCGTTGCTCAGGGGAACTATGGCTACACCTTC. The full variable domain, its missing parts supplied by reference TRBV29-1 and TRBJ1-2, is SAVISQKPSRDICQRGTSLTIQCQVDSQVTMMFWYRQQPGQSLTLIATANQGSEATYESGFVIDKFPISRPNLTFSTLTVSNMSPEDSSIYLCSVAQGNYGYTFGSGTRLTVV.